This T cell receptor (beta chain) came from a study of early T cells in non-severe SARS-CoV-2 infection. Across the whole study: With bulk RNA from unsorted whole blood as input, sequencing yielded unpaired chains.

Individual cDNA molecules carried attached unique molecular identifiers. TCRdb reprocessed the 5' RACE reads via MiXCR and lists one record per CDR3 protein. The sample has roughly 53,000 distinct CDR3 sequences, 9% to 15% seen once. In the case of this clonotype: Antigen: not known.

V lost 7 bases to trimming and J lost 5 bases, with 9 bases between them. The germline V gene has CDR1 SGDLS and CDR2 YYNGEE. CDR3 size: 11 residues. Findings of the study overall: The study's VDJdb matching favored anti-spike CD8 responses and missed private and CD4 specificities.

The clonotype originates from an adult who was a healthcare worker with PCR-confirmed SARS-CoV-2 infection or an uninfected control (not recorded which). Sequenced here: whole blood, sampled at baseline. This rearrangement joins TRBV9 to TRBJ1-2; D is possibly TRBD1 (5 bases). The CDR3 here is CASGDGYGYTF. The CDR3 DNA reads as TGTGCCAGCGGGGACGGATATGGCTACACCTTC.